These 5 T cell receptor beta chains came from one sample sequenced in a study of Graves' ophthalmopathy and Graves' hyperthyroidism. RNA transcripts were the template, and TCR beta CDR3 regions were amplified from them. First-round RT-PCR with HTBI primers preceded a second-round multiplex PCR. Each CDR3 protein gets one entry after TCRdb re-called the multiplex PCR reads with MiXCR. The top ten hold more than 5.5% of the sample, which has about 620,000 distinct CDR3 sequences, about 20% seen once. Sequences were obtained from peripheral blood. These receptors were collected from a woman aged 18-35 years with stable Graves' hyperthyroidism. Some clones in this sample may be carry-over from other donors' samples.

This clonotype came up once. The J gene is TRBJ2-7, the V gene TRBV13; D perhaps matches TRBD2 (6 bases). V was trimmed by 1 base and J by 6 bases, leaving 13 bases between them. Germline assignment: CDR1 PRHDT and CDR2 FYEKMQ (reference sequence). This CDR3 comprises 14 residues. The CDR3 region is CASSLVGTSSEQYF. CDR3 nucleotide sequence: TGTGCCAGCAGCTTAGTAGGAACTAGCTCCGAGCAGTACTTC. The whole variable domain, remainder taken from reference TRBV13 and TRBJ2-7, is AAGVIQSPRHLIKEKRETATLKCYPIPRHDTVYWYQQGPGQDPQFLISFYEKMQSDKGSIPDRFSAQQFSDYHSELNMSSLELGDSALYFCASSLVGTSSEQYFGPGTRLTVT.

This clonotype was observed at least ten times. The chain uses TRBV19 and TRBJ1-1; D uncertain. CDR1 is LNHDA, CDR2 SQIVND, per germline (reference sequence). V was cut by 7 bases and J by 0 bases, with 12 bases left in between. This CDR3 is built from 14 residues. The CDR3 region is CASKGQAMNTEAFF. CDR3 sequence (DNA): TGTGCCAGTAAAGGGCAGGCCATGAACACTGAAGCTTTCTTT.

The chain combines TRBV27 with TRBJ1-1; no firm D call. Germline V gene sequence: CDR1 MNHEY, CDR2 SMNVEV (reference sequence). V lost 5 bases and J 4 bases, leaving 14 bases between the germline ends. This CDR3 is 14 amino acids long. CDR3 protein: CASSLLTEGTEAFF. The CDR3 bases are TGTGCCAGCAGTCTACTAACTGAGGGCACTGAAGCTTTCTTT.

J is TRBJ1-6 and V is TRBV2; unclear D gene. The CDR3 sequence is 14 residues long. The germline V and J ends were trimmed by 7 bases and 5 bases, with 12 bases remaining between them. Germline V gene sequence: CDR1 SNHLY, CDR2 FYNNEI. The CDR3, as DNA: TGTGCCAGCAAGGCTGGGCAGAATAATTCACCCCTCCACTTT. Its protein is CASKAGQNNSPLHF.

V usage is TRBV6-2 or TRBV6-3 and J usage is TRBJ2-7; D remains unclear. The V and J ends lost 6 bases and 2 bases respectively, with 8 bases between them. CDR1 and CDR2 (germline): MNHEY, SVGEGT. The length of the CDR3 is 12 residues. The CDR3 region has the DNA TGTGCCAGCAGCTCGGATCCCTACGAGCAGTACTTC. Protein product: CASSSDPYEQYF.